In its sample, the clone carrying this TCR beta chain is medium-sized. Each CDR3 protein is one row after TCRdb ran MiXCR on the 5' RACE reads. Of approximately 6,300 distinct CDR3 sequences listed, more than 10% were seen once; the top ten hold around 21%. The time point denotes: sample taken at primary tumor resection. This record belongs to a study of spatial heterogeneity in lung cancer. Trimming pared 4 bases from V and 4 bases from J, leaving 16 bases between. The CDR3 consists of 15 residues. Germline lookup yields CDR1 LGHNA and CDR2 YSLEER. The sample in question was normal lung tissue next to the tumor, obtained at surgery. This rearrangement joins TRBV4-3 to TRBJ2-5; perhaps TRBD2 as D (6 bases). This TCR came from a female donor with early-stage non-small cell lung cancer. CDR3 residues: CASSPRPGGAETQYF. Written as DNA, the CDR3 is TGCGCCAGCAGCCCCCGCCCCGGGGGAGCAGAGACCCAGTACTTC.